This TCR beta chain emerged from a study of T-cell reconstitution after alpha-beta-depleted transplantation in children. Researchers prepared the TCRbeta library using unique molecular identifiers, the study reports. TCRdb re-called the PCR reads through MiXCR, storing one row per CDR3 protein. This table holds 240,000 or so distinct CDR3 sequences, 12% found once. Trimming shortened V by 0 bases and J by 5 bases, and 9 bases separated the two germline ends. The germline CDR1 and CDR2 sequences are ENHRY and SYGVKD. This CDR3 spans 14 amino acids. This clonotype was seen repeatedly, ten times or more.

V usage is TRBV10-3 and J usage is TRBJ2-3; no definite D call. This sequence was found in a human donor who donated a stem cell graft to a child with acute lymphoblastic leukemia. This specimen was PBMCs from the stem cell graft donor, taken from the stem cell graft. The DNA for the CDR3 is TGTGCCATCAGTGAGTCAACTGTAAGAGATACGCAGTATTTT. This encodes CAISESTVRDTQYF.